This TCR beta chain was identified during a study of beta chain features in type 1 diabetes. Study conclusions and caveats: Naive, central memory and regulatory TCRB repertoires appeared more similar among patients than healthy donors. Any HLA effect on TCRB rearrangement was left unresolved by small sub-analyses.

V was trimmed by 6 bases and J by 9 bases, leaving 11 bases between them. The germline V gene has CDR1 SGHVS and CDR2 FNYEAQ. The CDR3 consists of 11 residues. Points on this clone: Its antigen is as yet unknown.

The isolated RNA, all of it, was reverse transcribed, so expressed TCRB transcripts were what got sequenced. Produced via immunoSEQ multiplex PCR; TCRdb's table is partial and in-frame only. Among over 100,000 clones listed, 40% were seen once. The specimen was stem cell memory CD4+ T cells from blood. The V and J genes are TRBV7-6 and TRBJ2-5, with D maybe TRBD2 (5 bases). This clonotype was obtained from a woman aged 18 to 35 in good health. CDR3 DNA: TGTGCCAGCAGTCCCGACTATTCCCAGTACTTC. This encodes CASSPDYSQYF.